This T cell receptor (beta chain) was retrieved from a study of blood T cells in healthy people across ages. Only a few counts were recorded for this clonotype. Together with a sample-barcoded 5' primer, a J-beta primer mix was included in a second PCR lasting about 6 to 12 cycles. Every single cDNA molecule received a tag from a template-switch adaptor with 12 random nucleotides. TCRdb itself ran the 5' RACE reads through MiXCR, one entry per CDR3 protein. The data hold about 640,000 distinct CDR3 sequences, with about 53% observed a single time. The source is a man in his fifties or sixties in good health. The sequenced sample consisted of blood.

This CDR3 is CSVDGPSTDTQYF. In DNA form, the CDR3 reads TGCAGCGTTGACGGCCCCTCAACAGATACGCAGTATTTT. The chain links TRBV29-1 to TRBJ2-3; D gene unclear. Germline V gives CDR1 SQVTM, CDR2 ANQGSEA. V was cut by 3 bases and J by 3 bases, with 10 bases left in between. The CDR3 length is 13 residues.